This T cell receptor (beta chain) was captured by sequencing in a study of T cell responses to AZD1222 COVID-19 vaccine. The method was immunoSEQ multiplex PCR; TCRdb's version includes in-frame clones alone and lacks a portion of them. The table shows roughly 200,000 clones, with just over 90% occurring only once. As concerns this clone: Antigen unknown.

The CDR3 sequence is 16 residues long. From germline, CDR1 is SGHAT and CDR2 FQNNGV. J was trimmed by 9 bases and V by 4 bases; bases with no gene match: 8. Study-level results: Repertoire collection took place solely once the T cell response had peaked. The reported proportion of spike-specific TCRs targeting unmutated variant regions was nearly half. Spike-spanning, vaccine-associated CD4 TCRs were dominant at 160-218 and 743-854.

The TCR sequence derives from an adult who received the AZD1222 COVID-19 vaccine. Specimen: peripheral blood, collected 28 days after the second AZD1222 dose. The chain carries TRBV11-2 and TRBJ2-1; 14 bases are a match to TRBD2. CDR3 DNA: TGTGCCAGCAGCTGGGGACTAGCGGGAGTTAGGGGTGAGCAGTTCTTC. Protein sequence: CASSWGLAGVRGEQFF.